This TCR beta chain came from a study of regulatory T cells in long-lasting Graves disease. Study-wide context: Persistent cases were those of Graves' disease that involved over 5 years of antithyroid drugs with positive TSH receptor antibodies.

Documented time point: persistent/refractory GD, antithyroid drugs over 5 years with positive TRAb. Isolated PBMC RNA provided the starting material for the TCR library. The EDTA tubes were filled with roughly 10 milliliters of drawn peripheral blood. Investigators prepared the TCR beta libraries by applying iRepertoire HTBI primers and Arm-PCR of CDR3 regions. MiXCR, run by TCRdb on the multiplex PCR reads, gives a single entry per CDR3 protein. The table shows 400,000 to 450,000 distinct CDR3 sequences, with around a quarter occurring only once. Regarding the study as a whole: TCR diversity was lower in persistent Graves' patients than in newly diagnosed ones. Persistent patients shared more public clonotypes (roughly 2,800) than new patients (roughly 1,000).

In its sample, this clonotype was seen many times. Its antigen is unknown. In germline, CDR1 is SNHLY, CDR2 FYNNEI. The V and J ends lost 2 bases and 4 bases, in that order; junction bases with no gene match: 10. This CDR3 spans 16 amino acids. The chain joins TRBV2 to TRBJ2-7, with 8 bases identical to TRBD1. The receptor was isolated from a female donor with Graves disease. Sequences were derived from peripheral blood mononuclear cells (PBMCs), sampled when the disease was refractory, from a patient treated with antithyroid drugs. The CDR3: CASSEPQGAGAYEQYF. The CDR3 coding sequence is TGTGCCAGCAGTGAACCGCAGGGGGCTGGGGCGTACGAGCAGTACTTC. Using reference TRBV2 and TRBJ2-7 for the parts outside the CDR3, the full variable domain is EPEVTQTPSHQVTQMGQEVILRCVPISNHLYFYWYRQILGQKVEFLVSFYNNEISEKSEIFDDQFSVERPDGSNFTLKIRSTKLEDSAMYFCASSEPQGAGAYEQYFGPGTRLTVT.